A selection of T cell receptor beta chains follows, all from one sample in a study of blood T cell repertoires in COVID-19. Only in-frame clones appear in the TCRdb table, and some are missing; sequencing was by immunoSEQ multiplex PCR. The sample has more than 65,000 clones, around 85% seen once; the top ten hold roughly 5.5%. The material sequenced was peripheral blood. Every receptor here comes from a man older than 75 with acute or convalescent COVID-19. Each CDR3 is given with its conserved first and last residue. A D gene is named only where the DNA matches it firmly. Clone size, where shown, is once, few, many, or a class for clones that have expanded.

D: TRBD1
J: TRBJ1-2
length: 16
size: -
V: TRBV7-9
DNA: TGTGCCAGCAGCTTAGCGGAAACAGGGGGCGGGCATGGCTACACCTTC
CDR3: CASSLAETGGGHGYTF

D: TRBD1
J: TRBJ2-4
length: 15
size: -
V: TRBV4-3
DNA: TGCGCCAGCAGCCATACCGGGACAGGCAAAAACATTCAGTACTTC
CDR3: CASSHTGTGKNIQYF

D: -
J: TRBJ2-4
length: 15
size: -
V: TRBV11-2
DNA: TGTGCCAGCAGCTTCTCGGGGGTAGCCAAAAACATTCAGTACTTC
CDR3: CASSFSGVAKNIQYF

D: -
J: TRBJ2-5
length: 17
size: -
V: TRBV5-6
DNA: TGTGCCAGCAGCTCCAGCCGGGCTAGCCTGTACCAAGAGACCCAGTACTTC
CDR3: CASSSSRASLYQETQYF

D: TRBD2
J: TRBJ2-7
length: 16
size: few
V: TRBV7-2
DNA: TGTGCCAGCAGCTTAGGGACTAGCGGGGACAGCTACGAGCAGTACTTC
CDR3: CASSLGTSGDSYEQYF

D: TRBD1
J: TRBJ1-6
length: 18
size: -
V: TRBV11-2
DNA: TGTGCCAGCAGCCGTTTTGGGGCCCAGGGGGGCTATAATTCACCCCTCCACTTT
CDR3: CASSRFGAQGGYNSPLHF

D: -
J: TRBJ1-6
length: 11
size: few
V: TRBV20-1
DNA: TGCAGTGCCTTCGGGGAGTCACCCCTCCACTTT
CDR3: CSAFGESPLHF

D: TRBD2
J: TRBJ2-1
length: 15
size: -
V: TRBV5-1
DNA: TGCGCCAGCAGCCCAGCGGGAGCGACCTACAATGAGCAGTTCTTC
CDR3: CASSPAGATYNEQFF

D: TRBD2
J: TRBJ2-1
length: 18
size: -
V: TRBV10-2
DNA: TGCGCCAGCAGTGGGCCCGGACTAGCGGGAGTCCGGGTGGGTGAGCAGTTCTTC
CDR3: CASSGPGLAGVRVGEQFF

D: TRBD1
J: TRBJ1-6
length: 16
size: few
V: TRBV3-1/TRBV3-2
DNA: TGTGCCAGCAGGCATGGACAGGGATCCTATAATTCACCCCTCCACTTT
CDR3: CASRHGQGSYNSPLHF

D: -
J: TRBJ2-7
length: 15
size: -
V: TRBV7-9
DNA: TGTGCCAGCAGCTTAGAGACCAGGGGACCCTACGAGCAGTACTTC
CDR3: CASSLETRGPYEQYF

D: TRBD1
J: TRBJ1-1
length: 15
size: -
V: TRBV9
DNA: TGTGCCAGCAGCGTCCAGGGACAGAAGAACACTGAAGCTTTCTTT
CDR3: CASSVQGQKNTEAFF

D: TRBD2
J: TRBJ2-5
length: 16
size: -
V: TRBV18
DNA: TGTGCCAGCTCACTACGACTAGCGGGAGGAGAAGAGACCCAGTACTTC
CDR3: CASSLRLAGGEETQYF

D: -
J: TRBJ2-5
length: 14
size: -
V: TRBV25-1
DNA: TGTGCCAGCAGTGAAATGGCAGTGAGGGAGACCCAGTACTTC
CDR3: CASSEMAVRETQYF

D: TRBD1
J: TRBJ1-1
length: 13
size: -
V: TRBV9
DNA: TGTGCCAGCAGGGCCGGGACAGGAGCTGAAGCTTTCTTT
CDR3: CASRAGTGAEAFF

D: -
J: TRBJ1-1
length: 14
size: few
V: TRBV9
DNA: TGTGCCAGCAGCGTAGGGGCCTTGAGCACTGAAGCTTTCTTT
CDR3: CASSVGALSTEAFF

D: TRBD1
J: TRBJ2-3
length: 15
size: once
V: TRBV27
DNA: TGTGCCAGCTGCCCCGACAGGGTGATGGTAGATACGCAGTATTTT
CDR3: CASCPDRVMVDTQYF

D: -
J: TRBJ1-5
length: 13
size: -
V: TRBV7-9
DNA: TGTGCCAGCAGCTTGGGGGCCAATCAGCCCCAGCATTTT
CDR3: CASSLGANQPQHF

D: -
J: TRBJ2-3
length: 16
size: -
V: TRBV7-8
DNA: TGTGCCAGCAGCCGTCTACCTCTAGCGAGCACAGATACGCAGTATTTT
CDR3: CASSRLPLASTDTQYF

D: TRBD1
J: TRBJ1-2
length: 16
size: -
V: TRBV19
DNA: TGTGCCAGTAGTATCCCCAGGACAGGAGCTAACTATGGCTACACCTTC
CDR3: CASSIPRTGANYGYTF

D: TRBD2
J: TRBJ2-2
length: 18
size: -
V: TRBV3-1/TRBV3-2
DNA: TGTGCCAGCAGCCAAGATTGGGCTAGCGGGAGTTGGACCGGGGAGCTGTTTTTT
CDR3: CASSQDWASGSWTGELFF

D: -
J: TRBJ1-6
length: 12
size: -
V: TRBV28
DNA: TGTGCCAGCATCGGAGGGAATTCACCCCTCCACTTT
CDR3: CASIGGNSPLHF

D: -
J: TRBJ2-7
length: 14
size: -
V: TRBV5-6
DNA: TGTGCCAGCAGCTTGGGTGTCGGGTCCTACGAGCAGTACTTC
CDR3: CASSLGVGSYEQYF

D: TRBD1
J: TRBJ2-7
length: 14
size: -
V: TRBV12-5
DNA: TGTGCTAGTGGGCCGGGACAGCTAACCTACGAGCAGTACTTC
CDR3: CASGPGQLTYEQYF

D: -
J: TRBJ1-1
length: 14
size: -
V: TRBV10-1
DNA: TGCGCCAGCAGCAAGGGACAATTGAACACTGAAGCTTTCTTT
CDR3: CASSKGQLNTEAFF

D: -
J: TRBJ1-1
length: 15
size: -
V: TRBV19
DNA: TGTGCCAGTAGTATAGCGCGGGGGGCGAACACTGAAGCTTTCTTT
CDR3: CASSIARGANTEAFF

D: -
J: TRBJ2-6
length: 15
size: -
V: TRBV7-2
DNA: TGTGCCAGCAGCTTAGACAGGGCTGGGGCCAACGTCCTGACTTTC
CDR3: CASSLDRAGANVLTF

D: -
J: TRBJ2-3
length: 14
size: once
V: TRBV6-5
DNA: TGTGCCAGCAGTTCTCGTCCGGGATCAGATACGCAGTATTTT
CDR3: CASSSRPGSDTQYF

D: TRBD1
J: TRBJ1-4
length: 13
size: -
V: TRBV25-1
DNA: TGTGCCAGCGGACAGGCATCCTTCGAAAAACTGTTTTTT
CDR3: CASGQASFEKLFF

D: TRBD1
J: TRBJ1-5
length: 16
size: once
V: TRBV7-2
DNA: TGTGCCAGCAGCCGCTACGGACAGGGGGCTGAACAGCCCCAGCATTTT
CDR3: CASSRYGQGAEQPQHF

D: -
J: TRBJ1-1
length: 13
size: few
V: TRBV5-5
DNA: TGTGCCAGCAGCTTCGGGTTGAACACTGAAGCTTTCTTT
CDR3: CASSFGLNTEAFF

D: TRBD1
J: TRBJ1-4
length: 15
size: -
V: TRBV7-2
DNA: TGTGCCAGCAGCTTAGAAGGGACAGGGAATGAAAAACTGTTTTTT
CDR3: CASSLEGTGNEKLFF

D: TRBD1
J: TRBJ2-3
length: 18
size: -
V: TRBV5-1
DNA: TGCGCCAGCAGCGAGGAAGCATACAGGGGGCTGAGCACAGATACGCAGTATTTT
CDR3: CASSEEAYRGLSTDTQYF